This is a list of T cell receptor beta chains from one sample in a study of T cells in Graves' hyperthyroidism and ophthalmopathy. TCRdb reprocessed the multiplex PCR reads via MiXCR and lists one record per CDR3 protein. Among 750,000 to 950,000 distinct CDR3 sequences, roughly 37% were seen once, and the ten largest hold approximately 8.7%. Sequenced input: blood. The receptors originated from a man younger than 35 with Graves' hyperthyroidism. CDR3s include the opening cysteine and the closing phenylalanine or tryptophan. The order of the fields is CDR3 length, V gene, J gene, D gene, clone size, CDR3 DNA, CDR3 protein. A D gene is named only where the DNA matches it firmly. Clone size is shown for a subset of rows, as once, few, many or a class of expanded clone.

11	TRBV12-3/TRBV12-4	TRBJ1-2	.	many	TGTGCCAGCAGTTTTTCAGGGAGGAATTCCTTC	CASSFSGRNSF
15	TRBV5-5	TRBJ2-7	.	.	TGTGCCAGCAGCCCGGAGGAAGGGGTAACCTACGAGCAGTACTTC	CASSPEEGVTYEQYF
14	TRBV2	TRBJ1-6	TRBD1	.	TGTGCCAGCACCTTACAGGGGACGAATTCACCCCTCCACTTT	CASTLQGTNSPLHF
16	TRBV9	TRBJ1-5	.	.	TGTGCCAGCAGCGTGGGGGGGGGAGGTGGCAATCAGCCCCAGCATTTT	CASSVGGGGGNQPQHF
14	TRBV7-2	TRBJ1-5	TRBD1	many	TGTGCCAGCAGCGCGACAGGGGGCGGTCAGCCCCAGCATTTT	CASSATGGGQPQHF
11	TRBV5-1	TRBJ2-2	.	few	TGCGCAGGGGCGGGGATCGGGGAGCTGTTTTTT	CAGAGIGELFF
14	TRBV12-3/TRBV12-4	TRBJ1-5	TRBD1	.	TGTGCCAGCAGGGGGACAGGTATAAACCAGCCCCAGCATTTT	CASRGTGINQPQHF
18	TRBV15	TRBJ2-7	TRBD2	.	TGTGCCACCAGCAGATCCGCCGCCTCAGCGGGGGGGCGTTGGGAGCAGTACTTC	CATSRSAASAGGRWEQYF
13	TRBV4-2	TRBJ2-5	.	once	TGTGCCAGCAGCCCGAGCGGCCTTGAGACCCAGTACTTC	CASSPSGLETQYF
15	TRBV15	TRBJ2-7	.	.	TGTGCCACCAGCAGCCGCGGGAAGGGCTCCTACGAGCAGTACTTC	CATSSRGKGSYEQYF
13	TRBV15	TRBJ2-7	.	.	TGTGCCACCAGCAGCTCCCCGAGAGACGGGCAGTACTTC	CATSSSPRDGQYF
15	TRBV7-3	TRBJ2-7	.	few	TGTGCCAGCAGCCCCCACAGGAGAGGAGTCAACGAGCAGTACTTC	CASSPHRRGVNEQYF
13	TRBV10-2	TRBJ2-7	TRBD1	.	TGTGCCTGTTCTGACAGGGGGCTCTACGAGCAGTACTTC	CACSDRGLYEQYF
18	TRBV7-3	TRBJ2-6	TRBD1	.	TGTGCCAGCAGCTTAAGGACAGGGGCCGTTTGGGAGGCCAACGTCCTGACTTTC	CASSLRTGAVWEANVLTF
13	TRBV7-9	TRBJ2-2	.	many	TGTGCCAGCAGCTTGGGGGACACCGGGGAGCTGTTTTTT	CASSLGDTGELFF
13	TRBV5-1	TRBJ1-1	.	many	TGCGCCAGCAGCCCGACAAGTGGCACTGAAGCTTTCTTT	CASSPTSGTEAFF
13	TRBV7-8	TRBJ1-1	.	.	TGTGCCAGCAGCTCCGGGTCAACTCGCGGAGCTTTCTTT	CASSSGSTRGAFF
14	TRBV7-8	TRBJ1-1	TRBD1	many	TGTGCCAGCAGCTTAGGGGGACAGTACACTGAAGCTTTCTTT	CASSLGGQYTEAFF
15	TRBV7-3	TRBJ2-7	.	.	TGTGCCAGCAGCAAGACCCGCACATCCACCTACGAGCAGTACTTC	CASSKTRTSTYEQYF
17	TRBV13	TRBJ2-5	TRBD2	.	TGTGCCAGCAGCTCGGGACTAGCGGGGGATATTAAAGAGACCCAGTACTTC	CASSSGLAGDIKETQYF
13	TRBV19	TRBJ1-2	.	many	TGTGCCACCCTAGGGGTGATAAAGGATGGCTACACCTTC	CATLGVIKDGYTF
15	TRBV12-3/TRBV12-4	TRBJ2-7	.	.	TGTGCCAGCAGCTTAGGCCGGGGCAGCTCCTACGAGCAGTACTTC	CASSLGRGSSYEQYF
12	TRBV2	TRBJ1-1	.	many	TGTGCCAGCAACACCATGAACACTGAAGCTTTCTTT	CASNTMNTEAFF
14	TRBV27	TRBJ1-2	.	.	TGTGCCAGCAGTTTCGATCAGGGCGGCTATGGCTACACCTTC	CASSFDQGGYGYTF
14	TRBV29-1	TRBJ2-7	.	many	TGCAGCGTAACAAGGTCTGACTCGCCCTACGAGCAGTACTTC	CSVTRSDSPYEQYF